What follows are 9 T cell receptor beta chains derived from one specimen sequenced in a study of cytomegalovirus exposure and HLA in healthy donors. The PCR was carried out with 60 Vbeta primers and 13 Jbeta primers. Data came from immunoSEQ multiplex PCR; TCRdb stores just in-frame clones and leaves some out. This repertoire shows approximately 190,000 clones, about four fifths found once; its top ten account for under 2%. The specimen was PBMCs. The receptors shown here come from a middle-aged man in good health and CMV-seropositive.

The rearrangement uses TRBV5-1 and TRBJ2-7, with D possibly TRBD2 on 6 matching bases. CDR3 size: 15 residues. V lost 4 bases and J 7 bases, leaving 21 bases between the germline ends. Germline V gene lookup returns CDR1 SGHRS and CDR2 YFSETQ. The CDR3 DNA reads as TGCGCCAGCAGCCCCAAGGCGGGGTTGAAGGGGGAGCAGTACTTC. Translated, it gives CASSPKAGLKGEQYF.

V usage is TRBV7-6 and J usage is TRBJ2-1; the D gene is possibly TRBD2 (6 bases). V gave up 0 bases and J gave up 3 bases, with 12 bases separating them. Germline V gene data show CDR1 as SGHVS and CDR2 as FNYEAQ. The CDR3 loop spans 16 amino acids. The CDR3 here is CASSLAGGGVYNEQFF. CDR3 in DNA: TGTGCCAGCAGCTTAGCCGGCGGAGGGGTCTACAATGAGCAGTTCTTC.

The chain combines TRBV5-4 with TRBJ1-2, with TRBD1 matching 7 bases. Germline CDR1 SGHNT, CDR2 YYREEE (reference sequence). V shed 4 bases and J 2 bases; nucleotides not matched to a gene: 8. The CDR3 has 15 residues. The CDR3 sequence is CASSGRDSKNYGYTF. The CDR3 DNA is TGTGCCAGCAGCGGCCGGGACAGCAAGAACTATGGCTACACCTTC.

This sequence joins TRBV11-2 and TRBJ2-5; no clear D. Near its end, the DNA agrees better with TRBJ2-7, so the J call may be wrong. Germline-derived CDR1 and CDR2 are SGHAT and FQNNGV. There are 12 residues in the CDR3. The CDR3 reads CASSLPMGEQYF. The CDR3 nucleotides are TGTGCCAGCAGCTTACCCATGGGCGAGCAGTACTTC.

The rearrangement uses TRBV5-4 and TRBJ2-5, with TRBD1 matching 7 bases. The CDR3 totals 16 residues. Germline V CDR1 and CDR2: SGHNT, YYREEE (reference sequence). Trimming at V came to 5 bases and at J to 3 bases, leaving 13 bases not matched to a gene. This chain's CDR3 is CASSHNPGQIKETQYF. The CDR3 nucleotides are TGTGCCAGCAGTCACAACCCGGGACAGATAAAAGAGACCCAGTACTTC. Together with reference TRBV5-4 and TRBJ2-5, the CDR3 gives the full variable domain: ETGVTQSPTHLIKTRGQQVTLRCSSQSGHNTVSWYQQALGQGPQFIFQYYREEENGRGNFPPRFSGLQFPNYSSELNVNALELDDSALYLCASSHNPGQIKETQYFGPGTRLLVL.

This clone has more than one count but fewer than ten. V gene TRBV29-1 combines with J gene TRBJ2-1, with 11 bases that match TRBD2. The germline V gene encodes CDR1 SQVTM and CDR2 ANQGSEA. CDR3 size: 15 residues. V gave up 2 bases and J gave up 3 bases; unmatched junction bases: 3. The CDR3 sequence is CSVEPGLAGYNEQFF. The CDR3 coding sequence is TGCAGCGTTGAACCCGGACTAGCGGGCTACAATGAGCAGTTCTTC.

The gene calls are TRBV27 and TRBJ2-1; TRBD2 might be the D (6 bases). This CDR3 is built from 15 residues. Per the germline V gene, CDR1 is MNHEY and CDR2 is SMNVEV (reference sequence). The V and J ends lost 4 bases and 3 bases respectively, with 13 bases between them. The CDR3 DNA is TGTGCCAGCAGTTCCGCTAGCGAGAACTACAATGAGCAGTTCTTC. Amino acids: CASSSASENYNEQFF.

V and J are TRBV9 and TRBJ2-2; TRBD2 matches 9 bases. V dropped 0 bases and J dropped 2; count of bases not matched to a gene: 2. This CDR3 has 16 amino acids. CDR1 is SGDLS and CDR2 is YYNGEE in the germline V gene. In DNA form, the CDR3 reads TGTGCCAGCAGCGTAGGCGGGAGGGTCAACACCGGGGAGCTGTTTTTT. This translates into CASSVGGRVNTGELFF. Drawing the rest from reference TRBV9 and TRBJ2-2, the complete variable domain is DSGVTQTPKHLITATGQRVTLRCSPRSGDLSVYWYQQSLDQGLQFLIQYYNGEERAKGNILERFSAQQFPDLHSELNLSSLELGDSALYFCASSVGGRVNTGELFFGEGSRLTVL.

This clone was counted between two and nine times. The rearrangement links TRBV6-5 to TRBJ1-2; TRBD1 matches 9 bases. Germline V gene data show CDR1 as MNHEY and CDR2 as SVGAGI. This CDR3 comprises 13 residues. With V trimmed by 5 bases and J by 6 bases, 4 bases remained unmatched. The DNA for the CDR3 is TGTGCCAGCAGTCCTCGACAGGGGGATGGCTACACCTTC. This encodes CASSPRQGDGYTF.